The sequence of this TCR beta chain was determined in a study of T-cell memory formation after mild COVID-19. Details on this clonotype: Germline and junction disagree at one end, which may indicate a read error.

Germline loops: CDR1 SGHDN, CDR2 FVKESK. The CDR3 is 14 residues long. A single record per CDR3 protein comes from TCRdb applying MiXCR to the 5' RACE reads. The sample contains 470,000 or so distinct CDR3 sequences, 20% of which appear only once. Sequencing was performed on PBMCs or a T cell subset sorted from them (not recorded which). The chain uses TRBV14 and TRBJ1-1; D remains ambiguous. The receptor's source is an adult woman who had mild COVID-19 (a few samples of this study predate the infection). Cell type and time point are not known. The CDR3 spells CASSQDRYRGRRAF. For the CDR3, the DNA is TGTGCCAGCAGCCAAGACCGTTACCGCGGACGGAGGGCGTTT.